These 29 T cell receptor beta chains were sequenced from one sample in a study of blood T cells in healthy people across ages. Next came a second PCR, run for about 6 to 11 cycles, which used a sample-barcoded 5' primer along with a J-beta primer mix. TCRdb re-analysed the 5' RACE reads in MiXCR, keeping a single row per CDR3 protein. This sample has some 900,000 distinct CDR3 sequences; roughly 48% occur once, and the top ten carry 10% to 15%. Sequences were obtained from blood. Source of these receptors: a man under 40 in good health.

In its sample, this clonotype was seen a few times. Here the CDR3 DNA reads TGTGCCAGCAGCCAAGAAGGCCGGGACACAGATACGCAGTATTTT. Translation gives CASSQEGRDTDTQYF. The gene calls are TRBV3-1 and TRBJ2-3, with D possibly being TRBD2 (5 bases). CDR3 length: 15 residues. V shed 0 bases and J shed 2 bases, with 9 bases lying between them. Germline lookup yields CDR1 LGHDT and CDR2 YNNKEL (reference sequence).

This CDR3 is CASSTGGYNSPLHF. As DNA, the CDR3 is TGTGCCAGCAGTACCGGGGGCTATAATTCACCCCTCCACTTT. V usage is TRBV12-3 or TRBV12-4 and J usage is TRBJ1-6; D possibly corresponds to TRBD1 (5 bases). This CDR3 has 14 residues. Deletions cut 5 bases from V and 3 bases from J, with 8 bases between.

CDR3 sequence (DNA): TGCAGCGTAGTGAAACAGGGCTCTGGGGCCAACGTCCTGACTTTC. It is translated as CSVVKQGSGANVLTF. The chain has TRBV29-1 and TRBJ2-6, with TRBD1 as a possible D gene (6 bases). There are 15 residues in the CDR3. The V end lost 6 bases, the J end lost 0 bases, and 12 bases lay between the germline ends. Germline loops: CDR1 SQVTM, CDR2 ANQGSEA.

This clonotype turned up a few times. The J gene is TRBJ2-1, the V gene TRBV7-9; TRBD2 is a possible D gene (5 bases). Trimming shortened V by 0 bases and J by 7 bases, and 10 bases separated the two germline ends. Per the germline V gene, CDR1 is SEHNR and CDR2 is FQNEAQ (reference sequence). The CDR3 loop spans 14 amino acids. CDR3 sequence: CASSLALTGNEQFF. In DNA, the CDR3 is TGTGCCAGCAGCTTAGCGCTAACGGGGAATGAGCAGTTCTTC. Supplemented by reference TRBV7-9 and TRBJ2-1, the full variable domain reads DTGVSQNPRHKITKRGQNVTFRCDPISEHNRLYWYRQTLGQGPEFLTYFQNEAQLEKSRLLSDRFSAERPKGSFSTLEIQRTEQGDSAMYLCASSLALTGNEQFFGPGTRLTVL.

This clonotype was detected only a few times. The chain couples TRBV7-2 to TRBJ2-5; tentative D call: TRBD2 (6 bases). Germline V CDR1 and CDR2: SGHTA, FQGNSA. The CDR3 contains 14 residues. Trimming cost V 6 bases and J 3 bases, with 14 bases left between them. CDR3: CASRAGQVKETQYF. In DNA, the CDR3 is TGTGCCAGCAGGGCGGGGCAAGTAAAAGAGACCCAGTACTTC.

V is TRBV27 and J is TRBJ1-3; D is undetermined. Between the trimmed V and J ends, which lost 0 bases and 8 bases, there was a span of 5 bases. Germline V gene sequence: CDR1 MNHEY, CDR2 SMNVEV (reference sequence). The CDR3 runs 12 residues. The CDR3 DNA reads TGTGCCAGCAGTTTATCGACGCACACCATATATTTT. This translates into CASSLSTHTIYF.

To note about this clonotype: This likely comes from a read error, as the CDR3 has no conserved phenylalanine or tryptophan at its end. The CDR3 sequence is CASSLPVSAPTDTQYL. As DNA, the CDR3 is TGCGCCAGCAGCCTCCCGGTTTCGGCCCCCACAGATACGCAGTATCTT. The gene calls are TRBV4-1 and TRBJ2-3; D not certain. The CDR3 is made up of 16 amino acids. Trimming shortened V by 4 bases and J by 2 bases, and 16 bases separated the two germline ends. Per the germline V gene, CDR1 is MGHRA and CDR2 is YSYEKL.

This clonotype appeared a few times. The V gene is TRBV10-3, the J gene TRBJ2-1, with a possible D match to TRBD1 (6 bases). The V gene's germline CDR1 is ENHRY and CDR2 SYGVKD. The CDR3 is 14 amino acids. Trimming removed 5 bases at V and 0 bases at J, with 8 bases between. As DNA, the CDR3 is TGTGCCATCAGTCCGACAGGCTCCTACAATGAGCAGTTCTTC. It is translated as CAISPTGSYNEQFF.

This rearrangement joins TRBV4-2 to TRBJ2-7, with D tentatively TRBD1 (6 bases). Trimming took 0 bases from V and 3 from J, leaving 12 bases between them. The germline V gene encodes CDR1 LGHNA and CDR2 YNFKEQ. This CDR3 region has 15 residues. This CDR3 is CASSQDRTGYYEQYF. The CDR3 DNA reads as TGTGCCAGCAGCCAAGATCGTACAGGGTACTACGAGCAGTACTTC.

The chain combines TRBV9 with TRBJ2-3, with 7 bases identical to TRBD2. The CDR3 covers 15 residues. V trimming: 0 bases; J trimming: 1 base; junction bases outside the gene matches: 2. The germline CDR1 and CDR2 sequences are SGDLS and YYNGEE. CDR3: CASSVAAGGTDTQYF. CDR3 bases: TGTGCCAGCAGCGTAGCTGCGGGGGGCACAGATACGCAGTATTTT.

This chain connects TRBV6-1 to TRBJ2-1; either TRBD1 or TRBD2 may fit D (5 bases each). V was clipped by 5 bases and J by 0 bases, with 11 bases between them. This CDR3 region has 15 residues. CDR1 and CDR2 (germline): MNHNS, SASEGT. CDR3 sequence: CASSSGRLSYNEQFF. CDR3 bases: TGTGCCAGCAGTTCGGGACGGCTCTCCTACAATGAGCAGTTCTTC.

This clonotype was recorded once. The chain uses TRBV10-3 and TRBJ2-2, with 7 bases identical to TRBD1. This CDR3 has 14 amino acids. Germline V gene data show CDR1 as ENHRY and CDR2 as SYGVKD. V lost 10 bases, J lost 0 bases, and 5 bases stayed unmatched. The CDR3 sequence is CATKGQTNTGELFF. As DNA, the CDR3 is TGTGCCACGAAGGGACAGACGAACACCGGGGAGCTGTTTTTT.

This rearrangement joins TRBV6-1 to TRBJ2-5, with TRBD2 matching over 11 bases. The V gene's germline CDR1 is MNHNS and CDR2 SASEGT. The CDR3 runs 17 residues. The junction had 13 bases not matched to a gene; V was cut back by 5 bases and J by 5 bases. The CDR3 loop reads CASSTSLAGGYEETQYF. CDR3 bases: TGTGCCAGCAGTACAAGCCTAGCGGGGGGTTATGAGGAGACCCAGTACTTC.

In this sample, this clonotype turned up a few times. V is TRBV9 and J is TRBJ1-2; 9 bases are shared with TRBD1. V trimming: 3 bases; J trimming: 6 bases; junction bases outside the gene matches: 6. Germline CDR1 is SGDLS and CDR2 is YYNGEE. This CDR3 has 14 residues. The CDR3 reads CASSAYRDRDGYTF. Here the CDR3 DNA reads TGTGCCAGCAGCGCATACCGGGACAGGGATGGCTACACCTTC.

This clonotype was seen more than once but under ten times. This chain's CDR3 is CSARSSAEGGQYF. The CDR3, as DNA: TGCAGTGCTAGAAGCTCGGCCGAGGGTGGGCAGTACTTC. This chain uses TRBV20-1 with TRBJ2-5; D perhaps matches TRBD2 (5 bases). Per germline, CDR1 DFQATT and CDR2 SNEGSKA (reference sequence). The CDR3 contains 13 residues. Trimming stripped 2 bases from V and 11 bases from J, with 18 bases between.

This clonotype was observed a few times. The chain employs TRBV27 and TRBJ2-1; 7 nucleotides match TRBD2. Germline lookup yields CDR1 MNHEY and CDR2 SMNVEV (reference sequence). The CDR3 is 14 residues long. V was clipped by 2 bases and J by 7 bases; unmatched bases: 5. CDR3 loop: CASSLGRGANEQFF. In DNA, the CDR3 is TGTGCCAGCAGTTTAGGGAGGGGCGCGAATGAGCAGTTCTTC.

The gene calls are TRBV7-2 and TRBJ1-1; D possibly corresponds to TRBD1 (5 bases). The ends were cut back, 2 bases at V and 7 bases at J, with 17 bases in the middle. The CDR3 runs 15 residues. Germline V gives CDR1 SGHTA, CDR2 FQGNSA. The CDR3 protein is CASSLIPPKGSEAFF. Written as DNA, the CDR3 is TGTGCCAGCAGCTTAATCCCCCCGAAGGGGAGTGAAGCTTTCTTT.

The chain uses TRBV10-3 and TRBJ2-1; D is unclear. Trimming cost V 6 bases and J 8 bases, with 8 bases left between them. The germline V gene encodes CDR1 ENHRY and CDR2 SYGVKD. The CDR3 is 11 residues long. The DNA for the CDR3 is TGTGCCATCAGAGCCCGGGATGAGCAGTTCTTC. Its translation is CAIRARDEQFF.

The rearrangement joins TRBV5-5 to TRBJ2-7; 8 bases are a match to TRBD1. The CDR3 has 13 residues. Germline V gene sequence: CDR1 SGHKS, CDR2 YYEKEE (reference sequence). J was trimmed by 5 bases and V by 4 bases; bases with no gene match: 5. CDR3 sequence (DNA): TGTGCCAGCAGCGGGGTGACAGGGGACGAGCAGTACTTC. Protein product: CASSGVTGDEQYF.

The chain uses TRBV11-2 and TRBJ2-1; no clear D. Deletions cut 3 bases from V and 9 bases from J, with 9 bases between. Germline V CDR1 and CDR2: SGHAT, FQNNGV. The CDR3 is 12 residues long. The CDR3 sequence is CASSLSSVEQFF. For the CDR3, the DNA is TGTGCCAGCAGCTTGTCGTCGGTTGAGCAGTTCTTC.

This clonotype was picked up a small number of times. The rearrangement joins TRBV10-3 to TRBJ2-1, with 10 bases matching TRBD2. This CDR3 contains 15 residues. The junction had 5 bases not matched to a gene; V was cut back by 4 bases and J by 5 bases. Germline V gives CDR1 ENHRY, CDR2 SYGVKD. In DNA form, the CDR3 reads TGTGCCATCAGTGCGAAACTAGCGGGGAACAATGAGCAGTTCTTC. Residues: CAISAKLAGNNEQFF.

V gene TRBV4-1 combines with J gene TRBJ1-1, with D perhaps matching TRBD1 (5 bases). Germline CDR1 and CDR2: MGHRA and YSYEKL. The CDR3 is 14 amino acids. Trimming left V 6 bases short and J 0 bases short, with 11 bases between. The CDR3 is CASRPAGLNTEAFF. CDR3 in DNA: TGCGCCAGCAGGCCAGCGGGGCTGAACACTGAAGCTTTCTTT.

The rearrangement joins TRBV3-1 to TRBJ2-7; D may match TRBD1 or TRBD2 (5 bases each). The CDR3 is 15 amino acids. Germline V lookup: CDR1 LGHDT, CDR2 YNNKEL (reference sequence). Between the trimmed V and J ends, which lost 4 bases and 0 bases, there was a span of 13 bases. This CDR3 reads CASSRRDASSYEQYF. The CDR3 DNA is TGTGCCAGCAGCCGACGGGACGCGAGCTCCTACGAGCAGTACTTC.

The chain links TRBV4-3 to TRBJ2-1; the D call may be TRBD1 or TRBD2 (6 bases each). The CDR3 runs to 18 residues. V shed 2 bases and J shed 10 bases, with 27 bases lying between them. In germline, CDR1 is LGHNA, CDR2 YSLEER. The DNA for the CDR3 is TGCGCCAGCAGCCAAAATTTTGTGGGGGGCTCCGCCGGGGAGGAGCAGTTCTTC. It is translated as CASSQNFVGGSAGEEQFF.

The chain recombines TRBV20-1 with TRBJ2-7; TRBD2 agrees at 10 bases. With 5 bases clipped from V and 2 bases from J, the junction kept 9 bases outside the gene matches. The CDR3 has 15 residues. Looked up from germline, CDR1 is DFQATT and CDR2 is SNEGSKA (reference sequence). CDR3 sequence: CSAQRGAGGPYEQYF. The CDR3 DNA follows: TGCAGTGCTCAACGGGGAGCGGGGGGGCCCTACGAGCAGTACTTC.

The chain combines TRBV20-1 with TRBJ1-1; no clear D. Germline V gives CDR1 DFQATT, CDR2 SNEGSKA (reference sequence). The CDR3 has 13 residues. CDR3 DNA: TGCAGCCCTGGTCTAGTGACGAACACTGAAGCTTTCTTT. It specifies CSPGLVTNTEAFF.

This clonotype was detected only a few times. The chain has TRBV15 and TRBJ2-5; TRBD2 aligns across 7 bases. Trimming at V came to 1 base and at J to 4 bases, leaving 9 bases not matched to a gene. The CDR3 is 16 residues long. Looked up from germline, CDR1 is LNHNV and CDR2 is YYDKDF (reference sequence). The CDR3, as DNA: TGTGCCACCAGCAGAGGCCCGGGGGGATTAGGAGAGACCCAGTACTTC. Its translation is CATSRGPGGLGETQYF.

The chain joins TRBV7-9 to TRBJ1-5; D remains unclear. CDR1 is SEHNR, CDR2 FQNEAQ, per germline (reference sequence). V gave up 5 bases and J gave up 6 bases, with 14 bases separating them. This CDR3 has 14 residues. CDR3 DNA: TGTGCCAGCAGCAAGTCAGGTCTTCCTCAGCCCCAGCATTTT. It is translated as CASSKSGLPQPQHF. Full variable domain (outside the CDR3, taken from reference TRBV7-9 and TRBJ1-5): DTGVSQNPRHKITKRGQNVTFRCDPISEHNRLYWYRQTLGQGPEFLTYFQNEAQLEKSRLLSDRFSAERPKGSFSTLEIQRTEQGDSAMYLCASSKSGLPQPQHFGDGTRLSIL.

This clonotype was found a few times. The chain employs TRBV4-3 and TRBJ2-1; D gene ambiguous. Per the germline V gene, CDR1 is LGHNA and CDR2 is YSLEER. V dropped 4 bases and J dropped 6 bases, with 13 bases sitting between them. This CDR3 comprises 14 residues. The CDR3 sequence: CASSPSLDFNEQFF. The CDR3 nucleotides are TGCGCCAGCAGCCCGTCTCTAGACTTCAATGAGCAGTTCTTC.